Shown below are 11 T cell receptor beta chains from a single sample sequenced in a study of human T cells and chemical hapten exposure. Specified time point: patch test 2, 6 weeks after DPC sensitization. The sample's treatment: therapeutic diphenylcyclopropenone sensitization with weekly scalp DPC. One entry per CDR3 protein results from TCRdb running MiXCR on the RACE reads. Of roughly 92,000 distinct CDR3 sequences in the sample, roughly 11% are singletons; the top ten hold 2.5% to 4%. The source was whole blood, collected in connection with sensitization to the hapten diphenylcyclopropenone (DPC). The receptors here all came from a woman aged 40 to 50 with alopecia areata. Some clones in this sample may be carry-over from other donors' samples.

This clonotype showed up many times. CDR3 DNA sequence: TGTGCCAGCAGCCCAACCGGGACCCTAAAAAACATTCAGTACTTC. This translates into CASSPTGTLKNIQYF. The rearrangement joins TRBV4-2 to TRBJ2-4; D possibly uses TRBD1 or TRBD2 (5 bases each). Per germline, CDR1 LGHNA and CDR2 YNFKEQ. The CDR3 consists of 15 residues. Trimming removed 4 bases from V and 4 bases from J, with 14 bases in between.

This sequence joins TRBV20-1 and TRBJ2-2; the D is unclear. Trimming shortened V by 2 bases and J by 7 bases, and 8 bases separated the two germline ends. In germline, CDR1 is DFQATT, CDR2 SNEGSKA (reference sequence). CDR3 length: 12 residues. The CDR3 region has the DNA TGCAGTGCTAGATCGGAAGGCGGGGAGCTGTTTTTT. It yields the protein CSARSEGGELFF.

This clonotype was observed a handful of times. V gene TRBV7-9 combines with J gene TRBJ1-4, with D possibly TRBD1 on 5 matching bases. The CDR3 has 14 amino acids. Trimming shortened V by 2 bases and J by 13 bases, and 17 bases separated the two germline ends. Per the germline V gene, CDR1 is SEHNR and CDR2 is FQNEAQ (reference sequence). For the CDR3, the DNA is TGTGCCAGCAGCTTAAGTCACGGGGGGAGTAGACTGTTTTTT. Amino acids: CASSLSHGGSRLFF.

At least ten counts were recorded for this clonotype. The chain joins TRBV5-1 to TRBJ1-1; D is undetermined. The CDR3 has 12 amino acids. V lost 3 bases and J lost 4, with 7 bases in between. Germline V gene lookup returns CDR1 SGHRS and CDR2 YFSETQ. The CDR3 coding sequence is TGCGCCAGCAGCTGGCCGGGCACTGAAGCTTTCTTT. This sequence encodes CASSWPGTEAFF.

Many counts were recorded for this clonotype. V usage is TRBV7-2 and J usage is TRBJ2-5; D might be TRBD1 (5 bases). Germline V gene data show CDR1 as SGHTA and CDR2 as FQGNSA. V was clipped by 3 bases and J by 2 bases, with 10 bases between them. The length of the CDR3 is 14 residues. CDR3 sequence reads: CASSFWQGQETQYF. The CDR3 coding sequence is TGTGCCAGCAGCTTCTGGCAGGGACAAGAGACCCAGTACTTC. Full variable domain (outside the CDR3, taken from reference TRBV7-2 and TRBJ2-5): GAGVSQSPSNKVTEKGKDVELRCDPISGHTALYWYRQSLGQGLEFLIYFQGNSAPDKSGLPSDRFSAERTGGSVSTLTIQRTQQEDSAVYLCASSFWQGQETQYFGPGTRLLVL.

This clonotype has more than one count but fewer than ten. The J gene is TRBJ2-5, the V gene TRBV29-1, with TRBD2 identical over 12 bases. From germline, CDR1 is SQVTM and CDR2 ANQGSEA. V lost 3 bases and J lost 5; bases outside the gene matches: 7. This CDR3 has 15 amino acids. CDR3 region: CSVELAGGPRETQYF. Here the CDR3 DNA reads TGCAGCGTTGAGCTAGCGGGGGGGCCCCGGGAGACCCAGTACTTC.

Only a few counts were recorded for this clonotype. This chain joins TRBV11-2 and TRBJ2-7, with a weak D call TRBD2 (6 bases). The germline V gene encodes CDR1 SGHAT and CDR2 FQNNGV. The CDR3 covers 15 residues. Trimming removed 1 base at V and 2 bases at J, with 12 bases between. CDR3 in DNA: TGTGCCAGCAGCTTAGTGGGACTCCGTACCTACGAGCAGTACTTC. It is translated as CASSLVGLRTYEQYF.

This clonotype was seen more than once but under ten times. This chain links TRBV5-4 with TRBJ2-7, with 7 bases matching TRBD1. Germline CDR1 reads SGHNT; CDR2 reads YYREEE (reference sequence). V was pared by 4 bases and J by 0 bases, with 7 bases of the junction left unmatched. This CDR3 region has 15 residues. CDR3 sequence reads: CASSPPGGSSYEQYF. The CDR3 nucleotides read TGTGCCAGCAGCCCACCAGGGGGATCCTCCTACGAGCAGTACTTC.

The genes are TRBV27 and TRBJ1-2; no clear D gene. The CDR3 spans 14 residues. With 8 bases removed from V and 0 bases from J, the gap between germline ends came to 13 bases. Germline V gene lookup returns CDR1 MNHEY and CDR2 SMNVEV (reference sequence). The CDR3 spells CASRSTLPNYGYTF. DNA for the CDR3: TGTGCCAGCCGTTCCACCCTTCCTAACTATGGCTACACCTTC.

The chain is built from TRBV12-3 or TRBV12-4 and TRBJ2-1; D perhaps matches TRBD1 (5 bases). V was shortened by 5 bases and J by 5 bases, with 16 bases between the two germline ends. This CDR3 is 15 amino acids long. CDR3 in amino acids: CASSIRVGWNNEQFF. The CDR3 bases are TGTGCCAGCAGTATCAGGGTGGGTTGGAACAATGAGCAGTTCTTC.

The chain is built from TRBV7-3 and TRBJ2-3; D ambiguous. The V end lost 5 bases, the J end lost 6 bases, and 9 bases lay between the germline ends. This CDR3 region has 12 residues. Germline values: CDR1 SGHTA, CDR2 FQGTGA. CDR3 nucleotide sequence: TGTGCCAGCAGCACGCAAGGGGATACGCAGTATTTT. As protein: CASSTQGDTQYF.